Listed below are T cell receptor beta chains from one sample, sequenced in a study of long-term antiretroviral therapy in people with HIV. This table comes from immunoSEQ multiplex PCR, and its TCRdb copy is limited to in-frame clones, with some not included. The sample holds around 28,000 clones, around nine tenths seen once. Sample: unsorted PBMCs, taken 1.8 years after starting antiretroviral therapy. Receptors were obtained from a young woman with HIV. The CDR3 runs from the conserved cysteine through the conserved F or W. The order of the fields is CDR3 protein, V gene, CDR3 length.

CDR3aa: CASSLEAGTGIYEQYF
v_gene: TRBV11-2
len: 16

CDR3aa: CASSRDPNTEAFF
v_gene: TRBV7-2
len: 13

CDR3aa: CASSPNPRVETYEQYF
v_gene: TRBV9
len: 16

CDR3aa: CASSLTSFSEQYF
v_gene: TRBV19
len: 13

CDR3aa: CASSDPTSGSYNEQFF
v_gene: TRBV9
len: 16

CDR3aa: CASSKKVYEQYF
v_gene: TRBV21-1
len: 12

CDR3aa: CASSSGQGAYNSPLHF
v_gene: TRBV28
len: 16

CDR3aa: CASSPDRSNTEAFF
v_gene: TRBV18
len: 14

CDR3aa: CASSPGQGQGNEQYF
v_gene: TRBV7-6
len: 15

CDR3aa: CASSPSGTEAFF
v_gene: TRBV5-1
len: 12

CDR3aa: CASSQKQGGREKLFF
v_gene: TRBV4-1
len: 15

CDR3aa: CASSPGAGEQFF
v_gene: TRBV19
len: 12

CDR3aa: CASSSTGGGEQYF
v_gene: TRBV5-1
len: 13

CDR3aa: CASKRGTGVYEQYF
v_gene: TRBV6-6
len: 14

CDR3aa: CASTLRPPGTGGAGGYTF
v_gene: TRBV7-2
len: 18

CDR3aa: CASSLPGPMNTEAFF
v_gene: TRBV5-4
len: 15

CDR3aa: CASSISGRVYNEQFF
v_gene: TRBV5-1
len: 15

CDR3aa: CASSPGGAENEKLFF
v_gene: TRBV11-2
len: 15

CDR3aa: CASSQESLGGGDTQYF
v_gene: TRBV4-1
len: 16

CDR3aa: CASSLTDREDLLPLGQYF
v_gene: TRBV5-5
len: 18

CDR3aa: CASSPFGQPNTEAFF
v_gene: TRBV18
len: 15

CDR3aa: CASSYFVLAGGDEQYF
v_gene: TRBV6-6
len: 16

CDR3aa: CASSLVGTLQETQYF
v_gene: TRBV7-8
len: 15

CDR3aa: CASSDGRYNQPQHF
v_gene: TRBV9
len: 14

CDR3aa: CASSLAGGNSGNTIYF
v_gene: TRBV2
len: 16

CDR3aa: CASSAQGKGEKLFF
v_gene: TRBV6-5
len: 14

CDR3aa: CASSSGPMMNTEAFF
v_gene: TRBV5-1
len: 15

CDR3aa: CASSLSSLSGNTIYF
v_gene: TRBV27
len: 15

CDR3aa: CASREHGSGNTIYF
v_gene: TRBV28
len: 14

CDR3aa: CASSFRGLSTDTQYF
v_gene: TRBV28
len: 15

CDR3aa: CASTVGQSSYNEQFF
v_gene: TRBV28
len: 15

CDR3aa: CASSFFAQGAKTGELFF
v_gene: TRBV5-4
len: 17

CDR3aa: CASSQGSTEAFF
v_gene: TRBV7-9
len: 12

CDR3aa: CASSLVVGSGNEKLFF
v_gene: TRBV7-9
len: 16

CDR3aa: CASSTRTGVIETQYF
v_gene: TRBV5-8
len: 15